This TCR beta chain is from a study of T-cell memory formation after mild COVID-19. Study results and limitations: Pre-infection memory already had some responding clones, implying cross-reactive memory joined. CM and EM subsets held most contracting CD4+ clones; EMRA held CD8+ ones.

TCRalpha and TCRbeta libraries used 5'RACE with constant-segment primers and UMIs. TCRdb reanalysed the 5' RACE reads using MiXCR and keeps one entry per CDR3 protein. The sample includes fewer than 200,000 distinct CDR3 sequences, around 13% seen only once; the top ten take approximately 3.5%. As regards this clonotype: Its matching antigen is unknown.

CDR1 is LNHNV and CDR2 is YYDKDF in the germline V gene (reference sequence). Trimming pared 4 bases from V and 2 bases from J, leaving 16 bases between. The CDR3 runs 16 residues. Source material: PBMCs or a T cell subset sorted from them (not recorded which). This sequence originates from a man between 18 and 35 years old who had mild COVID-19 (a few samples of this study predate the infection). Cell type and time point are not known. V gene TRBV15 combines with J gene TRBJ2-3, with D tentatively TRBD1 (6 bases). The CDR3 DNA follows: TGTGCCACCAGCACGGCGCCGGGACACTACACAGATACGCAGTATTTT. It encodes CATSTAPGHYTDTQYF.